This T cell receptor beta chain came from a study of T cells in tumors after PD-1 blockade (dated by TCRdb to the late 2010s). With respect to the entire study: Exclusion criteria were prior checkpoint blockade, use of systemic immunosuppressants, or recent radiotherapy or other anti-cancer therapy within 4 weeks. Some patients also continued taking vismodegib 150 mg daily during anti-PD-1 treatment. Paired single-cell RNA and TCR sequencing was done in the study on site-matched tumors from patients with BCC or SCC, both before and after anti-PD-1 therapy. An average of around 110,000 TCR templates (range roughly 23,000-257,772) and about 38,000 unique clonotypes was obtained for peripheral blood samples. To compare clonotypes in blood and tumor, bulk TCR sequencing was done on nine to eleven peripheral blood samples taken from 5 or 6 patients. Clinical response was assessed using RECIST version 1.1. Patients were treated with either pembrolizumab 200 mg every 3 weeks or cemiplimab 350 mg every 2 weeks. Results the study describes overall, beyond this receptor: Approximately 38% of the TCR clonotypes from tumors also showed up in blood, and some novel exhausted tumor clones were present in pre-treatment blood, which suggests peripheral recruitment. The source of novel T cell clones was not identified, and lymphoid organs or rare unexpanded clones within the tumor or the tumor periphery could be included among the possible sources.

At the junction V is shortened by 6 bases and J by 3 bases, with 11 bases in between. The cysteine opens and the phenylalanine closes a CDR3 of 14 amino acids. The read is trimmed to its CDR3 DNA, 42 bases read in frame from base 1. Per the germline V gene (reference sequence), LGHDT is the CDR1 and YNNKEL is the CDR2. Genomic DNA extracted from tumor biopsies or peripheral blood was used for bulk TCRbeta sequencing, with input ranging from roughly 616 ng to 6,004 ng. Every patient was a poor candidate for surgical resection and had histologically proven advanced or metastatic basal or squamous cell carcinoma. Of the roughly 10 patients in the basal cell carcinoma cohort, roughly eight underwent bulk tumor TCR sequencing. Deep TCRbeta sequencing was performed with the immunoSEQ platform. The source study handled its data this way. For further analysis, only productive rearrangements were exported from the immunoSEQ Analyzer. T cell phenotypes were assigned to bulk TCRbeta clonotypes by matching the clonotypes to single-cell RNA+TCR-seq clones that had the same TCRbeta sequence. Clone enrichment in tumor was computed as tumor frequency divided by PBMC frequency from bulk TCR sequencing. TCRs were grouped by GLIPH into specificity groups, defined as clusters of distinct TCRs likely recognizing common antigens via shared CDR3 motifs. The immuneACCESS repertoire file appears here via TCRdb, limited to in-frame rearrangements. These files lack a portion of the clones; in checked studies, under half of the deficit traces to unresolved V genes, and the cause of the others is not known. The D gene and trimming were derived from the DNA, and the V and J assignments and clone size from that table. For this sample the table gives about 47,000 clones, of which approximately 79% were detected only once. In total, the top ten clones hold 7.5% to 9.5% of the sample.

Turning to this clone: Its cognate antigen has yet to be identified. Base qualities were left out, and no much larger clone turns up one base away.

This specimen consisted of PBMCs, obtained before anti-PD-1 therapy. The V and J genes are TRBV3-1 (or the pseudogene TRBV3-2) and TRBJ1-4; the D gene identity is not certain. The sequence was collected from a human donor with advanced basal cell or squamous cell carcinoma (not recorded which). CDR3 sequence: CASSFNRANEKLFF. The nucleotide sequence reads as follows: TGTGCCAGCAGTTTCAATAGGGCTAATGAAAAACTGTTTTTT.